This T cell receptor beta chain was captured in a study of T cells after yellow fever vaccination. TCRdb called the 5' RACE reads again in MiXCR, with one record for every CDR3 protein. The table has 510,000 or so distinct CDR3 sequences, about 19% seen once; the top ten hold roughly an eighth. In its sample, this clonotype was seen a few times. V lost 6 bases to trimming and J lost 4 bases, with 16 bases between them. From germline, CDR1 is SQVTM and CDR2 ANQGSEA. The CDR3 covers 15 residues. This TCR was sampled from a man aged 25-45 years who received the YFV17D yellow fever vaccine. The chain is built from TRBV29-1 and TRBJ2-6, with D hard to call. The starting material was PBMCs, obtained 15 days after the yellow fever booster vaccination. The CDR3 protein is CSVAPDGRGANVLTF. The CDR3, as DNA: TGCAGCGTGGCACCAGACGGTCGAGGGGCCAACGTCCTGACTTTC.